Listed here are 24 T cell receptor beta chains from one sample, sequenced in a study of metastatic and nonmetastatic thyroid tumors. TCRdb reassembled clones from the PCR reads with MiXCR. The table includes about 40,000 clones, around 17% detected once. Until they underwent thyroid surgery, no patient had received any treatment. Sequenced: blood. Receptor source: a female donor with papillary thyroid cancer or a benign thyroid nodule (not recorded which). Some clones in this sample may be carry-over from other donors' samples.

This clone was picked up many times. This chain uses TRBV9 with TRBJ1-5; tentative D call: TRBD1 (6 bases). CDR1 SGDLS and CDR2 YYNGEE come from the germline V gene. V gave up 4 bases and J gave up 3 bases, with 14 bases separating them. This CDR3 is built from 15 residues. CDR3 amino acids: CASSPWDTHNQPQHF. CDR3 coding DNA: TGTGCCAGCAGCCCCTGGGACACCCACAATCAGCCCCAGCATTTT.

The chain is built from TRBV2 and TRBJ1-5; D gene uncertain. Trimming removed 9 bases from V and 7 bases from J, with 13 bases in between. The CDR3 length is 12 residues. From germline, CDR1 is SNHLY and CDR2 FYNNEI. This chain's CDR3 is CASRHGGQPQHF. The CDR3, as DNA: TGTGCCAGTAGACATGGAGGCCAGCCCCAGCATTTT.

This clone was picked up many times. This chain links TRBV6-1 with TRBJ2-3, with D perhaps matching TRBD2 (5 bases). The CDR3 has 12 amino acids. The germline gives CDR1 MNHNS, CDR2 SASEGT. Between the trimmed V and J ends, which lost 10 bases and 5 bases, there was a span of 13 bases. CDR3 sequence reads: CAIRSEGDTQYF. The CDR3 bases are TGTGCCATCCGGTCTGAGGGAGATACGCAGTATTTT.

The rearrangement joins TRBV7-3 to TRBJ2-3; D is possibly TRBD1 or TRBD2 (5 bases each). Germline CDR1 reads SGHTA; CDR2 reads FQGTGA. The V and J ends lost 5 bases and 2 bases respectively, with 11 bases between them. CDR3 length: 14 amino acids. For the CDR3, the DNA is TGTGCCAGCAGCCAAACCGGGACCACAGATACGCAGTATTTT. This encodes CASSQTGTTDTQYF.

This clone appeared many times. The rearrangement links TRBV6-1 to TRBJ2-7; a possible D gene is TRBD2 (6 bases). Germline-derived CDR1 and CDR2 are MNHNS and SASEGT. V was pared by 5 bases and J by 6 bases, with 20 bases between. The CDR3 is 15 residues long. CDR3 DNA: TGTGCCAGCAGTCAAGGACTATTATCTATCGGCGAGCAGTACTTC. Encoded protein: CASSQGLLSIGEQYF.

This clone was picked up many times. The chain is built from TRBV3-1 and TRBJ1-1; TRBD1 might be the D (5 bases). CDR1 is LGHDT and CDR2 is YNNKEL in the germline V gene (reference sequence). The length of the CDR3 is 14 residues. V lost 3 bases and J lost 11, with 19 bases in between. The chain's CDR3 is CASSQGTIGGIAFF. The CDR3 DNA follows: TGTGCCAGCAGCCAGGGTACAATCGGGGGTATTGCTTTCTTT. Drawing the rest from reference TRBV3-1 and TRBJ1-1, the complete variable domain is DTAVSQTPKYLVTQMGNDKSIKCEQNLGHDTMYWYKQDSKKFLKIMFSYNNKELIINETVPNRFSPKSPDKAHLNLHINSLELGDSAVYFCASSQGTIGGIAFFGQGTRLTVV.

This clone was detected only a few times. Being one base from a much bigger clone, this may be a read error. The rearrangement joins TRBV7-3 to TRBJ2-2; D possibly corresponds to TRBD1 (7 bases). From germline, CDR1 is SGHTA and CDR2 FQGTGA. The CDR3 is made up of 16 amino acids. CDR3 protein: CASSFPGGPRTRELSF. The CDR3 nucleotides are TGTGCCAGCAGCTTCCCAGGGGGACCACGCACCCGGGAGCTGTCTTTT.

This clone was seen ten or more times. This chain joins TRBV15 and TRBJ1-3; TRBD1 matches 7 bases. V shed 3 bases, J shed 4 bases, and the junction held 15 bases outside the gene matches. Per germline, CDR1 LNHNV and CDR2 YYDKDF (reference sequence). This CDR3 contains 18 residues. CDR3 region: CATSRGGDSGLRGNTIYF. The CDR3 region has the DNA TGTGCCACCAGCAGGGGGGGGGACAGCGGCTTAAGAGGAAACACCATATATTTT.

This clone was found many times. The chain has TRBV6-1 and TRBJ2-3; 9 nucleotides match TRBD2. Trimming took 10 bases from V and 4 from J; bases not matched to a gene: 12. This CDR3 region has 15 residues. Germline assignment: CDR1 MNHNS and CDR2 SASEGT. CDR3 nucleotide sequence: TGTGCCACAAACATGGGTAGCGGGGGATCAGATACGCAGTATTTT. Protein: CATNMGSGGSDTQYF.

The sample holds a few counts of this clone. A much larger clone sits a single nucleotide away, making a read error possible. The gene calls are TRBV6-1 and TRBJ2-7; a possible D gene is TRBD1 (5 bases). Germline CDR1 reads MNHNS; CDR2 reads SASEGT. V shed 8 bases and J shed 7 bases, with 12 bases lying between them. The CDR3 has 11 residues. This CDR3 reads CASGASGEQYF. Here the CDR3 DNA reads TGTGCCAGCGGGGCGAGTGGGGAGCAGTACTTC.

This clone was observed at least ten times. Since a much larger clone is just one base distant, this may be a read error. The chain couples TRBV12-3 or TRBV12-4 to TRBJ1-2; D is perhaps TRBD1 (6 bases). Trimming pared 3 bases from V and 8 bases from J, leaving 13 bases between. CDR3 length: 13 residues. CDR3 nucleotide sequence: TGTGCCAGCAGTTTCGGGGGGGCAGGGGGCTACACCTTC. It codes for CASSFGGAGGYTF.

Judged by abundance, this clone is medium-sized. The J gene is TRBJ1-2, the V gene TRBV12-3 or TRBV12-4, with 7 bases that match TRBD1. Losses at the gene ends were 5 bases for V and 4 bases for J; bases not matched to a gene: 10. The CDR3 consists of 15 residues. DNA of the CDR3: TGTGCCAGCAGTCCAACAGGGGCGGGGACCTATGGCTACACCTTC. It encodes CASSPTGAGTYGYTF.

Regarding this clone: This may stem from a read error, because a much larger clone lies one nucleotide away. Different DNA sequences within this sample yield the same CDR3. The chain combines TRBV10-3 with TRBJ1-1, with D unclear. CDR3 length equals 12 residues. Germline CDR1 is ENHRY and CDR2 is SYGVKD. The CDR3 sequence: CASQDLNTEAFF. DNA for the CDR3: TGTGCCTCCCAGGACCTGAACACTGAAGCCTTCTTT.

This clone occurred a few times. The chain links TRBV27 to TRBJ2-7; possible D gene TRBD1, 6 bases. V was shortened by 4 bases and J by 5 bases, with 15 bases between the two germline ends. There are 14 residues in the CDR3. The germline V gene has CDR1 MNHEY and CDR2 SMNVEV (reference sequence). CDR3 residues: CASSSVDRTHEQYF. The CDR3 DNA is TGTGCCAGCAGTTCGGTAGACAGGACCCACGAGCAGTACTTC.

This clone was recorded a few times. J is TRBJ1-5 and V is TRBV7-8; D not certain. CDR1 and CDR2 from the germline V gene are SGHVS and FQNEAQ. V gave up 0 bases and J gave up 2 bases, with 14 bases separating them. This CDR3 spans 17 amino acids. The CDR3 sequence is CASSLAVSPEGNQPQHF. As DNA, the CDR3 is TGTGCCAGCAGCTTAGCGGTAAGCCCGGAGGGCAATCAGCCCCAGCATTTT. The variable domain in full, with the rest retrieved from reference TRBV7-8 and TRBJ1-5, is GAGVSQSPRYKVAKRGQDVALRCDPISGHVSLFWYQQALGQGPEFLTYFQNEAQLDKSGLPSDRFFAERPEGSVSTLKIQRTQQEDSAVYLCASSLAVSPEGNQPQHFGDGTRLSIL.

The table lists this clone with many counts. CDR3 DNA sequence: TGTGCCAGTACCACCTTTGCGGGAGGAAGCACAGATACGCAGTATTTT. As protein: CASTTFAGGSTDTQYF. The chain is built from TRBV9 and TRBJ2-3, with TRBD2 matching 8 bases. In germline, CDR1 is SGDLS, CDR2 YYNGEE. The CDR3 sequence is 16 residues long. V shed 8 bases and J 0 bases; nucleotides not matched to a gene: 11.

By proportion, this clone is medium-sized (0.01 to 0.1%). V is TRBV2 and J is TRBJ2-1; 7 nucleotides agree with TRBD1. The ends lost 7 bases at V and 7 bases at J; junction bases unmatched: 7. Germline V gene data show CDR1 as SNHLY and CDR2 as FYNNEI. CDR3 length equals 13 residues. CDR3 bases: TGTGCCAGCACCGTAAGACAGGGTAATGAGCAGTTCTTC. This codes for CASTVRQGNEQFF.

Only a few counts were recorded for this clone. Given a much more abundant clone one base away, this may be a read error. The V gene is TRBV9, the J gene TRBJ1-1, with a tentative D call TRBD1 (5 bases). CDR1 is SGDLS and CDR2 is YYNGEE in the germline V gene. The CDR3 consists of 12 residues. CDR3 sequence (DNA): TGTGGCAGCAGCACTGGGGGCACTGAAGCTTTCTTT. This translates into CGSSTGGTEAFF.

V is TRBV4-2 and J is TRBJ2-7, with D maybe TRBD1 (5 bases). Deletions cut 4 bases from V and 3 bases from J, with 16 bases between. CDR1 and CDR2 (germline): LGHNA, YNFKEQ. This CDR3 has 15 residues. CDR3 sequence (DNA): TGTGCCAGCAGCCCTGACAGTTTCCCGAGCTACGAGCAGTACTTC. Translating gives CASSPDSFPSYEQYF.

This clone was recorded many times. V gene TRBV15 combines with J gene TRBJ1-1; 8 positions agree with TRBD1. Germline loops: CDR1 LNHNV, CDR2 YYDKDF (reference sequence). J lost 1 base, V lost 6 bases, and 10 bases had no gene match. The CDR3 is 16 amino acids. CDR3 sequence (DNA): TGTGCCACCAGTAAAGGGACAGGAGCAGGGAACACTGAAGCTTTCTTT. As protein: CATSKGTGAGNTEAFF.

This clone has at least ten counts. The chain carries TRBV20-1 and TRBJ2-5; TRBD1 might be the D (7 bases). Trimming shortened V by 4 bases and J by 7 bases, and 31 bases separated the two germline ends. CDR1 DFQATT and CDR2 SNEGSKA come from the germline V gene (reference sequence). The CDR3 length is 18 residues. In DNA form, the CDR3 reads TGCAGTGCTACAGGGGGAGGTAGAGGTCCTAAGGGGTTTGGGACCCAGTACTTC. This codes for CSATGGGRGPKGFGTQYF.

The table lists this clone with many counts. The chain has TRBV30 and TRBJ1-3; no definite D call. Trimming stripped 4 bases from V and 4 bases from J, with 14 bases between. Germline CDR1 reads GTSNPN; CDR2 reads SVGIG (reference sequence). CDR3 length: 14 amino acids. The CDR3 nucleotides read TGTGCCTGGAACACTGGCGTCTCCGGAAACACCATATATTTT. Amino acids: CAWNTGVSGNTIYF.

The CDR3: CASSVVCTGSGNTIYF. The CDR3 DNA sequence: TGCGCCAGCAGCGTGGTATGTACAGGGTCTGGAAACACCATATATTTT. The chain recombines TRBV5-1 with TRBJ1-3, with a tentative D call TRBD1 (6 bases). The V gene's germline CDR1 is SGHRS and CDR2 YFSETQ. The V end was cut by 4 bases, the J end by 1 base, with 15 bases between. The CDR3 covers 16 residues.

The table lists this clone with many counts. The chain joins TRBV24-1 to TRBJ2-7; 7 nucleotides agree with TRBD1. The germline V gene has CDR1 KGHDR and CDR2 SFDVKD. V was clipped by 3 bases and J by 6 bases; unmatched bases: 4. The CDR3 is 13 amino acids. The CDR3 nucleotides read TGTGCCACCAGTGATCCACAGGGGAGCGAGCAGTACTTC. Amino acids: CATSDPQGSEQYF.